This passage covers 28 T cell receptor beta chains from one sample sequenced in a study of response to subunit inactivated influenza vaccine. TCRdb re-called the RT-PCR reads with MiXCR, one entry per CDR3 protein. The repertoire holds approximately 300,000 distinct CDR3 sequences, with approximately 21% as singletons. This material consisted of PBMCs from blood, taken less than 22 months after vaccination. These receptors originate from a man between 50 and 75 years old who received an inactivated influenza vaccine.

V and J are TRBV7-9 and TRBJ2-7, with TRBD2 matching 9 bases. The CDR3 has 15 amino acids. Trimming removed 0 bases from V and 2 bases from J; junction bases left unmatched: 2. Looked up from germline, CDR1 is SEHNR and CDR2 is FQNEAQ (reference sequence). CDR3 amino acids: CASSLALAGPYEQYF. In nucleotides, the CDR3 is TGTGCCAGCAGCTTAGCCCTAGCGGGGCCCTACGAGCAGTACTTC.

V gene TRBV5-1 combines with J gene TRBJ2-2; possible D gene TRBD1, 5 bases. Trimming stripped 6 bases from V and 2 bases from J, with 11 bases between. The CDR3 runs to 14 residues. Germline CDR1 SGHRS, CDR2 YFSETQ. The CDR3 DNA reads TGCGCCAGCACTCGTGACAGAAACACCGGGGAGCTGTTTTTT. It codes for CASTRDRNTGELFF.

This chain links TRBV6-5 with TRBJ2-3; 10 bases are a match to TRBD2. CDR3 size: 15 residues. The germline V gene has CDR1 MNHEY and CDR2 SVGAGI. With 5 bases clipped from V and 2 bases from J, the junction kept 4 bases outside the gene matches. The CDR3 sequence is CASSVLAGNTDTQYF. In DNA form, the CDR3 reads TGTGCCAGCAGTGTACTAGCGGGGAACACAGATACGCAGTATTTT.

In this sample, this clonotype turned up many times. This rearrangement joins TRBV7-9 to TRBJ1-6; no clear D gene. CDR3 length: 15 residues. The V end lost 1 base, the J end lost 6 bases, and 10 bases lay between the germline ends. Germline loops: CDR1 SEHNR, CDR2 FQNEAQ (reference sequence). CDR3 DNA: TGTGCCAGCAGCTTAGGACCGGGCCCTAATTCACCCCTCCACTTT. It yields the protein CASSLGPGPNSPLHF.

This clonotype was counted ten times or more. V is TRBV28 and J is TRBJ1-5; D is undetermined. This CDR3 region has 14 residues. Germline CDR1 and CDR2: MDHEN and SYDVKM. Trimming left V 7 bases short and J 0 bases short, with 10 bases between. CDR3: CASTRTVSNQPQHF. In nucleotides, the CDR3 is TGTGCCAGCACCCGGACGGTTAGCAATCAGCCCCAGCATTTT.

This clonotype has just a few counts. This rearrangement joins TRBV6-1 to TRBJ1-2, with 7 bases that match TRBD1. The trim removed 6 bases at V and 7 bases at J, leaving 8 bases unmatched. The CDR3 is 13 residues long. Germline loops: CDR1 MNHNS, CDR2 SASEGT. This CDR3 reads CASSPGGSSGYTF. The CDR3 DNA follows: TGTGCCAGCAGCCCAGGGGGGTCGAGTGGCTACACCTTC.

This clonotype has just a few counts. The V and J genes are TRBV4-3 and TRBJ1-2, with TRBD1 as a possible D gene (5 bases). The CDR3 is 15 amino acids. CDR1 is LGHNA and CDR2 is YSLEER in the germline V gene. V lost 3 bases to trimming and J lost 4 bases, with 15 bases between them. The CDR3 loop reads CASSHAGRGGYGYTF. The CDR3 bases are TGCGCCAGCAGCCATGCAGGGCGGGGAGGCTATGGCTACACCTTC.

There are many counts of this clonotype. The gene calls are TRBV7-9 and TRBJ1-4, with D unresolved. Germline assignment: CDR1 SEHNR and CDR2 FQNEAQ (reference sequence). CDR3 length: 14 residues. Between the trimmed V and J ends, which lost 1 base and 0 bases, there was a span of 3 bases. CDR3 sequence: CASSLVSTNEKLFF. The CDR3 DNA is TGTGCCAGCAGCTTAGTGTCAACTAATGAAAAACTGTTTTTT.

The chain carries TRBV10-3 and TRBJ2-7; D gene ambiguous. From germline, CDR1 is ENHRY and CDR2 SYGVKD. Trimming stripped 4 bases from V and 0 bases from J, with 13 bases between. The CDR3 contains 15 residues. The CDR3 DNA follows: TGTGCCATCAGTGGGCCCAATGTAAACTCCTACGAGCAGTACTTC. Protein product: CAISGPNVNSYEQYF.

Only a few counts were recorded for this clonotype. This rearrangement joins TRBV5-8 to TRBJ2-3, with D possibly TRBD2 on 5 matching bases. The CDR3 has 14 residues. Trimming left V 5 bases short and J 2 bases short, with 12 bases between. In germline, CDR1 is SGHTS, CDR2 YDEGEE. As DNA, the CDR3 is TGTGCCAGCAGTACTAGGTCCCTCACAGATACGCAGTATTTT. Amino acid sequence: CASSTRSLTDTQYF.

There are a few counts of this clonotype. The chain is built from TRBV5-4 and TRBJ2-3; 12 bases match TRBD2. CDR3 length equals 20 residues. V shed 1 base and J 0 bases; nucleotides not matched to a gene: 12. Germline loops: CDR1 SGHNT, CDR2 YYREEE (reference sequence). CDR3 loop: CASSLFVTSGGLYSTDTQYF. DNA of the CDR3: TGTGCCAGCAGCTTGTTCGTAACTAGCGGGGGGCTATACAGCACAGATACGCAGTATTTT.

This clonotype was seen many times. The chain employs TRBV6-1 and TRBJ1-4; possible D gene TRBD1, 6 bases. The germline gives CDR1 MNHNS, CDR2 SASEGT. The CDR3 spans 15 residues. V lost 5 bases and J lost 7, with 17 bases in between. CDR3 sequence reads: CASSPLWGALEKLFF. CDR3 in DNA: TGTGCCAGCAGTCCACTTTGGGGGGCACTTGAAAAACTGTTTTTT.

V is TRBV9 and J is TRBJ1-1, with TRBD1 matching over 9 bases. V gave up 5 bases and J gave up 0 bases; unmatched junction bases: 5. CDR1 SGDLS and CDR2 YYNGEE come from the germline V gene. The CDR3 is 15 amino acids. The CDR3 DNA reads as TGTGCCAGCAGGACAGGACAGGGGTTGAACACTGAAGCTTTCTTT. Encoded protein: CASRTGQGLNTEAFF.

This clonotype was recorded a few times. The rearrangement links TRBV10-1 to TRBJ2-7, with TRBD2 matching 7 bases. The V and J ends lost 0 bases and 2 bases, in that order; junction bases with no gene match: 4. Germline loops: CDR1 WNHNN, CDR2 SYGVQD (reference sequence). The CDR3 runs to 15 residues. CDR3 sequence reads: CASSESLAEAYEQYF. DNA for the CDR3: TGCGCCAGCAGTGAGTCCCTAGCGGAAGCCTACGAGCAGTACTTC.

V is TRBV29-1 and J is TRBJ1-1, with a possible D match to TRBD1 (5 bases). The germline V gene encodes CDR1 SQVTM and CDR2 ANQGSEA. The CDR3 extends over 14 amino acids. The ends were cut back, 6 bases at V and 7 bases at J, with 21 bases in the middle. DNA for the CDR3: TGCAGCGTAGCTCCCTCCCAGGGAAGTCGTGAAGCTTTCTTT. It codes for CSVAPSQGSREAFF.

The CDR3: CASSLLRGRGEPQHF. The DNA for the CDR3 is TGTGCCAGCAGCCTCCTTCGAGGGCGGGGGGAGCCCCAGCATTTT. V usage is TRBV6-2 or TRBV6-3 and J usage is TRBJ1-5; D is possibly TRBD1 (5 bases). Germline CDR1 MNHEY, CDR2 SVGEGT. This CDR3 region has 15 residues. The V gene lost 6 bases and the J gene lost 8 bases, with 20 bases spanning the gap.

This clonotype was found many times. The chain carries TRBV28 and TRBJ2-5, with 13 positions matching TRBD2. The ends lost 6 bases at V and 2 bases at J; junction bases unmatched: 6. CDR1 is MDHEN, CDR2 SYDVKM, per germline. CDR3 length equals 16 residues. The CDR3 coding sequence is TGTGCCAGCAGCCCCCAACTAGCGGGAGGGCAAGAGACCCAGTACTTC. Translating it yields CASSPQLAGGQETQYF.

This clonotype was observed many times. V is TRBV3-1 and J is TRBJ1-2, with a weak D call TRBD1 (6 bases). Germline V CDR1 and CDR2: LGHDT, YNNKEL (reference sequence). The ends were cut back, 8 bases at V and 6 bases at J, with 16 bases in the middle. The CDR3 consists of 13 residues. This CDR3 reads CASRGGRGDGYTF. DNA of the CDR3: TGTGCCAGCCGCGGAGGCAGGGGCGATGGCTACACCTTC.

This clonotype has only a few counts. The chain carries TRBV4-2 and TRBJ2-5; TRBD2 matches 7 bases. The germline CDR1 and CDR2 sequences are LGHNA and YNFKEQ. Trimming removed 0 bases from V and 7 bases from J; junction bases left unmatched: 17. This CDR3 is built from 18 residues. The CDR3 DNA is TGTGCCAGCAGCCAAGATAGGGGACTATTAGCGGCGACGGGGACCCAGTACTTC. Translating it yields CASSQDRGLLAATGTQYF.

In its sample, this clonotype was seen a few times. The chain employs TRBV11-1 and TRBJ2-5, with D possibly TRBD2 on 6 matching bases. Germline V gene data show CDR1 as SGHAT and CDR2 as FQDESV (reference sequence). The CDR3 spans 15 residues. V was trimmed by 1 base and J by 5 bases, leaving 14 bases between them. The CDR3 region is CASSLGGVVSETQYF. For the CDR3, the DNA is TGTGCCAGCAGCTTAGGCGGGGTTGTTTCGGAGACCCAGTACTTC. The complete variable domain, with remaining parts taken from reference TRBV11-1 and TRBJ2-5, reads EAEVAQSPRYKITEKSQAVAFWCDPISGHATLYWYRQILGQGPELLVQFQDESVVDDSQLPKDRFSAERLKGVDSTLKIQPAELGDSAMYLCASSLGGVVSETQYFGPGTRLLVL.

V usage is TRBV30 and J usage is TRBJ1-3; unclear D gene. The germline V gene has CDR1 GTSNPN and CDR2 SVGIG (reference sequence). CDR3 size: 14 residues. V dropped 5 bases and J dropped 0 bases, with 11 bases sitting between them. The CDR3 reads CAWVGLLSGNTIYF. The CDR3, as DNA: TGTGCCTGGGTTGGCCTCCTCTCTGGAAACACCATATATTTT.

J is TRBJ2-1 and V is TRBV5-1; possible D gene TRBD1, 5 bases. V lost 0 bases and J 5 bases, leaving 15 bases between the germline ends. This CDR3 is 16 amino acids long. Per germline, CDR1 SGHRS and CDR2 YFSETQ. The CDR3 region has the DNA TGCGCCAGCAGCTTGGGATATGACAGTCGTAACAATGAGCAGTTCTTC. Translating gives CASSLGYDSRNNEQFF.

The chain links TRBV29-1 to TRBJ2-1, with D tentatively TRBD2 (5 bases). The CDR3 extends over 16 amino acids. The V and J ends lost 4 bases and 4 bases respectively, with 20 bases between them. Germline CDR1 and CDR2: SQVTM and ANQGSEA. The CDR3 loop is CSVAPRGQSYYNEQFF. CDR3 bases: TGCAGCGTTGCCCCCCGCGGGCAGAGCTATTACAATGAGCAGTTCTTC.

This clonotype was recorded a few times. The chain has TRBV2 and TRBJ2-5; D uncertain. Between the trimmed V and J ends, which lost 6 bases and 3 bases, there was a span of 11 bases. Germline-derived CDR1 and CDR2 are SNHLY and FYNNEI. This CDR3 has 13 amino acids. The CDR3 reads CASRDTGKETQYF. DNA of the CDR3: TGTGCCAGCAGGGATACTGGGAAAGAGACCCAGTACTTC.

The chain couples TRBV7-9 to TRBJ2-4; 10 bases line up with TRBD1. Germline V gene data show CDR1 as SEHNR and CDR2 as FQNEAQ (reference sequence). Unmatched junction bases numbered 6, after V lost 5 bases and J lost 2 bases. The CDR3 loop spans 16 amino acids. CDR3 bases: TGTGCCAGCAGCATTTCGACAGGGGGCCCCAAAAACATTCAGTACTTC. Its protein product is CASSISTGGPKNIQYF. The variable domain in full, completed from reference TRBV7-9 and TRBJ2-4, reads DTGVSQNPRHKITKRGQNVTFRCDPISEHNRLYWYRQTLGQGPEFLTYFQNEAQLEKSRLLSDRFSAERPKGSFSTLEIQRTEQGDSAMYLCASSISTGGPKNIQYFGAGTRLSVL.

In this sample, this clonotype turned up many times. The CDR3 protein is CASSLSLGTITIGSNEQYF. The CDR3 DNA sequence: TGCGCCAGCAGCCTATCACTGGGTACAATAACCATTGGGTCCAACGAGCAGTACTTC. The chain employs TRBV4-1 and TRBJ2-7; D ambiguous. The germline V gene has CDR1 MGHRA and CDR2 YSYEKL. V was pared by 4 bases and J by 5 bases, with 30 bases between. The CDR3 totals 19 residues.

The chain employs TRBV10-3 and TRBJ2-5; D gene ambiguous. CDR1 is ENHRY and CDR2 is SYGVKD in the germline V gene. The ends were cut back, 0 bases at V and 0 bases at J, with 8 bases in the middle. The CDR3 has 15 residues. The chain's CDR3 is CAISESTSYQETQYF. CDR3 sequence (DNA): TGTGCCATCAGTGAGTCGACGTCGTACCAAGAGACCCAGTACTTC.

J is TRBJ2-3 and V is TRBV6-1; D is unresolved. The V and J ends lost 2 bases and 6 bases respectively, with 15 bases between them. This CDR3 region has 15 residues. Germline V CDR1 and CDR2: MNHNS, SASEGT. The CDR3 sequence: CASSETGPKADTQYF. The CDR3 coding sequence is TGTGCCAGCAGTGAAACCGGGCCCAAGGCGGATACGCAGTATTTT.